Following are 32 T cell receptor beta chains from one sample sequenced in a study of human T cells and chemical hapten exposure. TCRdb fed the RACE reads into MiXCR, producing one record per CDR3 protein. This table holds around 69,000 distinct CDR3 sequences, 8.5% to 9% found once. Time point meaning: patch test 2, 6 weeks after DPC sensitization. Treatment here: therapeutic diphenylcyclopropenone sensitization with weekly scalp DPC. Sample: whole blood, taken in connection with sensitization to the hapten diphenylcyclopropenone (DPC). The receptors stem from a woman between 45 and 65 years old with alopecia areata. Some clones in this sample may be carry-over from other donors' samples.

This clonotype was seen a handful of times. The chain uses TRBV29-1 and TRBJ2-3, with D perhaps given as TRBD1 or TRBD2 (6 bases each). The germline V and J ends were trimmed by 4 bases and 1 base, with 12 bases remaining between them. The CDR3 loop spans 14 amino acids. The V gene's germline CDR1 is SQVTM and CDR2 ANQGSEA. The CDR3 coding sequence is TGCAGCGTTGCGGGGGCAGGGGGCACAGATACGCAGTATTTT. Protein sequence: CSVAGAGGTDTQYF.

J is TRBJ2-7 and V is TRBV5-1; the match to TRBD1 covers 12 bases. This CDR3 comprises 16 residues. V lost 4 bases and J lost 2; bases outside the gene matches: 7. The germline V gene encodes CDR1 SGHRS and CDR2 YFSETQ. The CDR3, as DNA: TGCGCCAGCAGCCCCGGGACAGGGGGCCATCCCTACGAGCAGTACTTC. Translating gives CASSPGTGGHPYEQYF.

This clonotype occurred many times. The chain joins TRBV3-1 to TRBJ2-3; D not resolved. Germline V lookup: CDR1 LGHDT, CDR2 YNNKEL (reference sequence). The V end was cut by 1 base, the J end by 9 bases, with 8 bases between. This CDR3 comprises 12 residues. The CDR3 sequence is CASSQGFDTQYF. CDR3 coding DNA: TGTGCCAGCAGCCAAGGCTTCGACACGCAGTATTTT.

The gene calls are TRBV10-3 and TRBJ2-3; D possibly corresponds to TRBD2 (6 bases). Germline CDR1 ENHRY, CDR2 SYGVKD. The ends were cut back, 3 bases at V and 0 bases at J, with 10 bases in the middle. The CDR3 is 15 residues long. Written as DNA, the CDR3 is TGTGCCATCAGTGACCGGGGGAGGAGCACAGATACGCAGTATTTT. Protein: CAISDRGRSTDTQYF.

This clonotype was seen many times. This rearrangement joins TRBV12-3 or TRBV12-4 to TRBJ2-2, with D hard to call. This CDR3 is 13 amino acids long. V shed 4 bases and J shed 2 bases, with 5 bases lying between them. The CDR3 sequence is CASSSTNTGELFF. CDR3 sequence (DNA): TGTGCCAGCAGTTCTACTAACACCGGGGAGCTGTTTTTT.

This clonotype has a handful of counts. The CDR3, as DNA: TGTGCCAGCAGTGTGGACGGATGGGGAACAGATACGCAGTATTTT. Its protein is CASSVDGWGTDTQYF. The rearrangement links TRBV27 to TRBJ2-3, with D hard to call. The CDR3 totals 15 residues. V lost 5 bases, J lost 3 bases, and 15 bases lay in between. CDR1 MNHEY and CDR2 SMNVEV come from the germline V gene (reference sequence).

This clonotype came up a few times. The chain recombines TRBV3-1 with TRBJ2-3; no clear D gene. CDR3 length: 12 amino acids. Germline loops: CDR1 LGHDT, CDR2 YNNKEL (reference sequence). V gave up 0 bases and J gave up 4 bases, with 2 bases separating them. The CDR3 region is CASSQEPDTQYF. For the CDR3, the DNA is TGTGCCAGCAGCCAAGAACCAGATACGCAGTATTTT.

This clonotype was counted ten times or more. The chain is built from TRBV2 and TRBJ1-4, with 9 bases identical to TRBD1. Per the germline V gene, CDR1 is SNHLY and CDR2 is FYNNEI. J was trimmed by 5 bases and V by 6 bases; bases with no gene match: 4. This CDR3 is 14 amino acids long. CDR3 sequence: CASSRDRVNEKLFF. CDR3 DNA sequence: TGTGCCAGCAGCAGGGACAGGGTGAATGAAAAACTGTTTTTT.

In this sample, this clonotype turned up many times. V and J are TRBV12-3 or TRBV12-4 and TRBJ1-1; D perhaps matches TRBD1 (6 bases). CDR3 size: 12 residues. V lost 4 bases and J 4 bases, leaving 7 bases between the germline ends. The CDR3 loop reads CASSYRVTEAFF. The CDR3 DNA reads as TGTGCCAGCAGTTACAGGGTCACTGAAGCTTTCTTT.

This clonotype appeared a few times. This chain connects TRBV14 to TRBJ1-1; D unresolved. V shed 0 bases and J shed 5 bases, with 13 bases lying between them. Looked up from germline, CDR1 is SGHDN and CDR2 is FVKESK. CDR3 length: 15 residues. In DNA, the CDR3 is TGTGCCAGCAGCCAAGATCGGCGGGTTCAGACTGAAGCTTTCTTT. It translates to CASSQDRRVQTEAFF.

The chain combines TRBV27 with TRBJ2-6; D is perhaps TRBD1 (5 bases). The V end lost 1 base, the J end lost 0 bases, and 13 bases lay between the germline ends. Germline V gene data show CDR1 as MNHEY and CDR2 as SMNVEV (reference sequence). The CDR3 is 18 amino acids. DNA for the CDR3: TGTGCCAGCAGTTTATGGGGCAGGGCTGACTCTGGGGCCAACGTCCTGACTTTC. Residues: CASSLWGRADSGANVLTF. Full variable domain (outside the CDR3, taken from reference TRBV27 and TRBJ2-6): EAQVTQNPRYLITVTGKKLTVTCSQNMNHEYMSWYRQDPGLGLRQIYYSMNVEVTDKGDVPEGYKVSRKEKRNFPLILESPSPNQTSLYFCASSLWGRADSGANVLTFGAGSRLTVL.

The chain carries TRBV4-2 and TRBJ1-2, with 7 positions matching TRBD1. J was trimmed by 2 bases and V by 2 bases; bases with no gene match: 5. The CDR3 totals 15 residues. Germline loops: CDR1 LGHNA, CDR2 YNFKEQ. CDR3 nucleotides: TGTGCCAGCAGCCAAACAGGGGCGCAAAACTATGGCTACACCTTC. This gives the protein CASSQTGAQNYGYTF.

This clonotype was picked up many times. The CDR3: CASSQGTAADTQYF. CDR3 in DNA: TGTGCCAGCAGCCAAGGGACTGCAGCGGATACGCAGTATTTT. J is TRBJ2-3 and V is TRBV6-2 or TRBV6-3; weak D call: TRBD2 (6 bases). This CDR3 has 14 amino acids. Trimming took off 6 bases at V and 6 bases at J, with 16 bases between the two ends. The germline gives CDR1 MNHEY, CDR2 SVGEGT.

This sequence joins TRBV3-1 and TRBJ1-6; tentative D call: TRBD1 (5 bases). Germline V gene data show CDR1 as LGHDT and CDR2 as YNNKEL (reference sequence). The CDR3 loop spans 15 amino acids. Trimming stripped 1 base from V and 7 bases from J, with 11 bases between. The CDR3 protein is CASSQVAGLNSPLHF. DNA of the CDR3: TGTGCCAGCAGCCAAGTGGCAGGGTTAAATTCACCCCTCCACTTT.

This chain links TRBV6-2 or TRBV6-3 with TRBJ1-2; 9 bases fit TRBD1. J was trimmed by 8 bases and V by 5 bases; bases with no gene match: 6. The germline CDR1 and CDR2 sequences are MNHEY and SVGEGT. This CDR3 region has 13 residues. As DNA, the CDR3 is TGTGCCAGCAGTCAGGGACAGGGAAGAGGCTACACCTTC. This codes for CASSQGQGRGYTF.

This clonotype was counted only a few times. CDR3: CASDEGGNTEAFF. As DNA, the CDR3 is TGTGCCAGCGATGAGGGGGGGAACACTGAAGCTTTCTTT. The chain combines TRBV6-2 or TRBV6-3 with TRBJ1-1, with D tentatively TRBD1 (6 bases). This CDR3 contains 13 residues. Germline V gene data show CDR1 as MNHEY and CDR2 as SVGEGT. V lost 8 bases and J lost 1, with 11 bases in between.

The CDR3: CASRVGGGANVLTF. CDR3 DNA: TGTGCCAGCAGGGTCGGCGGAGGGGCCAACGTCCTGACTTTC. The chain recombines TRBV6-6 with TRBJ2-6; D remains ambiguous. This CDR3 region has 14 residues. In germline, CDR1 is MNHNY, CDR2 SVGAGI (reference sequence). Trimming removed 6 bases at V and 4 bases at J, with 10 bases between.

The chain combines TRBV30 with TRBJ1-4; D call uncertain. The CDR3 extends over 13 amino acids. Germline V gene lookup returns CDR1 GTSNPN and CDR2 SVGIG (reference sequence). Between the trimmed V and J ends, which lost 4 bases and 7 bases, there was a span of 13 bases. This CDR3 reads CAWTAGGREKLFF. The CDR3 DNA reads TGTGCCTGGACCGCAGGAGGCCGTGAAAAACTGTTTTTT.

Only a few counts were recorded for this clonotype. The J gene is TRBJ2-3, the V gene TRBV10-3; the D is unclear. The ends were cut back, 2 bases at V and 5 bases at J, with 8 bases in the middle. The length of the CDR3 is 13 residues. Germline loops: CDR1 ENHRY, CDR2 SYGVKD. CDR3 loop: CAISEIKQDTQYF. The CDR3 DNA follows: TGTGCCATCAGTGAGATTAAACAAGATACGCAGTATTTT.

In this sample, this clonotype turned up a few times. The genes are TRBV13 and TRBJ2-5, with a tentative D call TRBD1 (6 bases). This CDR3 comprises 16 residues. CDR1 and CDR2 (germline): PRHDT, FYEKMQ (reference sequence). The V gene lost 4 bases and the J gene lost 2 bases, with 17 bases spanning the gap. This CDR3 is CASSSGEVEYQETQYF. The CDR3 DNA follows: TGTGCCAGCAGCTCAGGGGAAGTAGAGTATCAAGAGACCCAGTACTTC.

This clonotype was observed a few times. V usage is TRBV7-2 and J usage is TRBJ2-3; D is ambiguous. The germline V gene encodes CDR1 SGHTA and CDR2 FQGNSA. The V and J ends lost 1 base and 5 bases respectively, with 1 base between them. The CDR3 consists of 11 residues. The CDR3 spells CASSLVDTQYF. The CDR3 DNA reads as TGTGCCAGCAGCTTAGTAGATACGCAGTATTTT.

This clonotype came up a few times. This chain joins TRBV29-1 and TRBJ1-1; D possibly corresponds to TRBD1 (5 bases). There are 13 residues in the CDR3. Trimming stripped 1 base from V and 3 bases from J, with 9 bases between. The germline V gene has CDR1 SQVTM and CDR2 ANQGSEA. The CDR3 DNA is TGCAGCGTTGAAGGGGGGGTCCACACTGAAGCTTTCTTT. Protein: CSVEGGVHTEAFF.

This clonotype turned up a few times. This chain joins TRBV6-1 and TRBJ2-4; TRBD1 is a possible D gene (5 bases). The V and J ends lost 3 bases and 5 bases respectively, with 8 bases between them. This CDR3 comprises 13 residues. Per germline, CDR1 MNHNS and CDR2 SASEGT. The DNA of the CDR3 is TGTGCCAGCAGTGATAGGGGTCAAAACATTCAGTACTTC. Amino acid sequence: CASSDRGQNIQYF.

This clonotype has more than one count but fewer than ten. The rearrangement links TRBV20-1 to TRBJ1-3; no reliable D call. From germline, CDR1 is DFQATT and CDR2 SNEGSKA (reference sequence). V was trimmed by 6 bases and J by 4 bases, leaving 13 bases between them. The CDR3 is made up of 13 amino acids. CDR3: CSARWVAGNTIYF. CDR3 coding DNA: TGCAGTGCCCGATGGGTGGCCGGAAACACCATATATTTT.

A few counts support this clonotype. The chain employs TRBV4-3 and TRBJ2-1, with TRBD2 as a possible D gene (6 bases). With 0 bases removed from V and 4 bases from J, the gap between germline ends came to 16 bases. The V gene's germline CDR1 is LGHNA and CDR2 YSLEER. This CDR3 contains 17 residues. CDR3 protein: CASSQDTGSGLYNEQFF. CDR3 in DNA: TGCGCCAGCAGCCAAGATACCGGGAGCGGGCTTTACAATGAGCAGTTCTTC.

This clonotype was seen more than once but under ten times. This chain links TRBV5-1 with TRBJ2-5; D is possibly TRBD2 (5 bases). Between the trimmed V and J ends, which lost 6 bases and 3 bases, there was a span of 9 bases. This CDR3 comprises 12 residues. Germline assignment: CDR1 SGHRS and CDR2 YFSETQ. The CDR3, as DNA: TGCGCCAGCAAGGGAGAGGAAGAGACCCAGTACTTC. As protein: CASKGEEETQYF.

This clonotype was counted many times. The CDR3 region is CASSQAGRGQPQHF. The CDR3 DNA follows: TGTGCCAGCAGCCAAGCAGGGAGAGGGCAGCCCCAGCATTTT. The chain combines TRBV3-1 with TRBJ1-5; D possibly corresponds to TRBD1 (5 bases). This CDR3 has 14 amino acids. V was shortened by 1 base and J by 7 bases, with 11 bases between the two germline ends. Germline lookup yields CDR1 LGHDT and CDR2 YNNKEL (reference sequence).

The rearrangement joins TRBV12-3 or TRBV12-4 to TRBJ1-2; 7 bases fit TRBD1. J lost 5 bases, V lost 6 bases, and 3 bases had no gene match. This CDR3 spans 12 amino acids. CDR3 in DNA: TGTGCCAGCAGGCAGGGGGGGTATGGCTACACCTTC. Its translation: CASRQGGYGYTF.

This clonotype was detected ten times or more. The chain links TRBV27 to TRBJ1-1; 7 nucleotides match TRBD1. This CDR3 has 16 amino acids. Germline CDR1 MNHEY, CDR2 SMNVEV (reference sequence). V lost 7 bases and J lost 4; bases outside the gene matches: 15. For the CDR3, the DNA is TGTGCCAGCATCCCCCTAGCCGGGACAGAAGGCACTGAAGCTTTCTTT. Encoded protein: CASIPLAGTEGTEAFF.

V and J are TRBV11-2 and TRBJ2-1, with D possibly matching TRBD2 (7 bases). This CDR3 comprises 19 residues. CDR1 is SGHAT and CDR2 is FQNNGV in the germline V gene. The ends were cut back, 1 base at V and 3 bases at J, with 22 bases in the middle. CDR3 in amino acids: CASSLAISRGASGYNEQFF. CDR3 nucleotide sequence: TGTGCCAGCAGCTTAGCGATCTCTAGGGGGGCTAGCGGCTACAATGAGCAGTTCTTC.

The sample holds many counts of this clonotype. This chain uses TRBV10-1 with TRBJ2-1; 13 nucleotides agree with TRBD2. The CDR3 contains 14 residues. V lost 5 bases and J lost 12; bases outside the gene matches: 7. Looked up from germline, CDR1 is WNHNN and CDR2 is SYGVQD (reference sequence). CDR3 protein: CASSNGLAGDGQFF. The CDR3 DNA follows: TGCGCCAGCAGTAACGGACTAGCGGGAGACGGGCAGTTCTTC.

The sample holds many counts of this clonotype. This chain joins TRBV5-5 and TRBJ2-7; 7 nucleotides match TRBD1. The germline V gene has CDR1 SGHKS and CDR2 YYEKEE (reference sequence). J gave up 6 bases and V 4 bases, and 16 bases lay outside the gene matches. The CDR3 consists of 16 residues. The CDR3 DNA is TGTGCCAGCAGCCTCCTCCCCCCGGGACAGAGCGGCGAGCAGTACTTC. The encoded protein is CASSLLPPGQSGEQYF. The complete variable domain, with remaining parts taken from reference TRBV5-5 and TRBJ2-7, reads DAGVTQSPTHLIKTRGQQVTLRCSPISGHKSVSWYQQVLGQGPQFIFQYYEKEERGRGNFPDRFSARQFPNYSSELNVNALLLGDSALYLCASSLLPPGQSGEQYFGPGTRLTVT.